These 6 T cell receptor beta chains originate from one sample sequenced in a study of blood T cell repertoires in COVID-19. Profiling relied on immunoSEQ multiplex PCR, and the TCRdb table lists in-frame clones only, not all of them. Of approximately 300,000 clones in the sample, 86% were seen once. Specimen: PBMCs or T cells enriched from blood (not recorded which). The source is a man younger than 40 who had recovered from COVID-19.

The chain links TRBV4-1 to TRBJ2-7; D is possibly TRBD2 (6 bases). Germline V lookup: CDR1 MGHRA, CDR2 YSYEKL. Trimming shortened V by 0 bases and J by 4 bases, and 13 bases separated the two germline ends. This CDR3 contains 15 residues. The CDR3 region is CASSQDRGLLYEQYF. DNA for the CDR3: TGCGCCAGCAGCCAAGATCGGGGACTCCTTTACGAGCAGTACTTC.

This sequence joins TRBV29-1 and TRBJ1-2; no reliable D call. The CDR3 totals 15 residues. Germline V CDR1 and CDR2: SQVTM, ANQGSEA. Trimming shortened V by 3 bases and J by 1 base, and 15 bases separated the two germline ends. The CDR3: CSVEGGGLFNYGYTF. In DNA, the CDR3 is TGCAGCGTTGAGGGAGGAGGCCTCTTTAACTATGGCTACACCTTC.

The V call is TRBV19, the J call TRBJ2-5; a possible D gene is TRBD2 (5 bases). The CDR3 is 14 residues long. Trimming cost V 3 bases and J 3 bases, with 11 bases left between them. Germline V gives CDR1 LNHDA, CDR2 SQIVND (reference sequence). The CDR3 here is CASSIPRREETQYF. CDR3 sequence (DNA): TGTGCCAGTAGTATCCCCCGGCGGGAAGAGACCCAGTACTTC. Drawing the rest from reference TRBV19 and TRBJ2-5, the complete variable domain is DGGITQSPKYLFRKEGQNVTLSCEQNLNHDAMYWYRQDPGQGLRLIYYSQIVNDFQKGDIAEGYSVSREKKESFPLTVTSAQKNPTAFYLCASSIPRREETQYFGPGTRLLVL.

The rearrangement joins TRBV30 to TRBJ1-5; a possible D gene is TRBD1 (5 bases). Trimming cost V 0 bases and J 11 bases, with 17 bases left between them. The CDR3 contains 14 residues. The germline CDR1 and CDR2 sequences are GTSNPN and SVGIG (reference sequence). CDR3 DNA: TGTGCCTGGAGTGTTACGGGGGGTCATAGGGCCCAGCATTTT. This translates into CAWSVTGGHRAQHF.

V and J are TRBV5-1 and TRBJ1-2; a weak D match, TRBD1 (5 bases). Germline assignment: CDR1 SGHRS and CDR2 YFSETQ. V was cut by 4 bases and J by 6 bases, with 16 bases left in between. There are 14 residues in the CDR3. The CDR3 spells CASSPAGGYNGYTF. The CDR3 DNA reads TGCGCCAGCAGCCCCGCGGGGGGTTATAATGGCTACACCTTC.

The chain joins TRBV18 to TRBJ2-7; no definite D call. The germline CDR1 and CDR2 sequences are KGHSH and LQKENI. The CDR3 loop spans 14 amino acids. Trimming took 6 bases from V and 1 from J, leaving 13 bases between them. CDR3 protein: CASSSQQASYEQYF. The CDR3 region has the DNA TGTGCCAGCTCCTCACAGCAGGCGTCCTACGAGCAGTACTTC.